A selection of T cell receptor beta chains follows, all from one sample in a study of T cells after yellow fever vaccination. TCRdb fed the 5' RACE reads into MiXCR, producing one record per CDR3 protein. The repertoire has approximately 300,000 distinct CDR3 sequences, approximately 13% of them found once; the top ten carry roughly 0.5%. The sample in question was CD4+ T cells sorted from PBMCs, obtained 45 days after the yellow fever booster vaccination. The receptor set was obtained from a man between 25 and 39 years old who received the YFV17D yellow fever vaccine. The CDR3 runs from the conserved cysteine through the conserved F or W. A D gene is named only where the DNA matches it firmly. Only some rows state a clone size, as once, few, many or a class for expanded clones.

NA,TRBV3-1,TRBJ2-1,NA,TGTGCCAGCAGCCAAGACAGCGGCCTGTACAATGAGCAGTTCTTC,CASSQDSGLYNEQFF
NA,TRBV6-6,TRBJ2-5,many,TGTGCCAGCAGTTACGGTCAAGTAGAGACCCAGTACTTC,CASSYGQVETQYF
NA,TRBV20-1,TRBJ2-3,many,TGCAGTGCTAGATCCAGCACTTTCACAGATACGCAGTATTTT,CSARSSTFTDTQYF
TRBD2,TRBV5-1,TRBJ2-2,NA,TGCGCCAGCAGCTTGACCTCAAGCGGGAGTAGCGGGGAGCTGTTTTTT,CASSLTSSGSSGELFF
TRBD1,TRBV5-1,TRBJ2-2,NA,TGCGCCAGCAGCTTACAGGGGGGAGTAACCGGGGAGCTGTTTTTT,CASSLQGGVTGELFF
TRBD2,TRBV7-2,TRBJ2-1,many,TGTGCCAGCACCTTGAGTGCGGGAGACTACAATGAGCAGTTCTTC,CASTLSAGDYNEQFF
TRBD1,TRBV14,TRBJ1-1,few,TGTGCCAGCAGCCAGACCGGGACAGCGAACACTGAAGCTTTCTTT,CASSQTGTANTEAFF
TRBD2,TRBV4-2,TRBJ2-1,few,TGTGCCAGCAGCCAAGTGGGACTAGCGACGTACAATGAGCAGTTCTTC,CASSQVGLATYNEQFF
NA,TRBV5-1,TRBJ1-1,many,TGCGCCAGCAGCGAAAACTCGGGCCGTAACACTGAAGCTTTCTTT,CASSENSGRNTEAFF
NA,TRBV7-9,TRBJ2-6,few,TGTGCCAGCAGCTTCGCCGAGCCCGGGGCCAACGTCCTGACTTTC,CASSFAEPGANVLTF
NA,TRBV2,TRBJ1-5,many,TGTGCCAGCACAGGGCAGGGCGGTCAGCCCCAGCATTTT,CASTGQGGQPQHF
NA,TRBV20-1,TRBJ1-1,many,TGCAGTGCTAGATCCGCCGCGGTGAACACTGCGGCTTTCTTT,CSARSAAVNTAAFF
TRBD2,TRBV24-1,TRBJ2-1,few,TGTGCCACCAGTGGACTGCTCGGGACTAGCGGGAAGAACTACAATGAGCAGTTCTTC,CATSGLLGTSGKNYNEQFF
NA,TRBV7-9,TRBJ2-1,NA,TGTGCCAGCAGCATCACTAGCTTAGGGGCCCACAATGAGCAGTTCTTC,CASSITSLGAHNEQFF
NA,TRBV7-2,TRBJ2-5,few,TGTGCCAGCAGCTTAATGAAGGGGGGGAGGGAGACCCAGTACTTC,CASSLMKGGRETQYF
TRBD1,TRBV29-1,TRBJ1-5,many,TGCAGCGTTGGACAGGGCGGCAATCAGCCCCAGCATTTT,CSVGQGGNQPQHF
NA,TRBV12-3/TRBV12-4,TRBJ1-1,many,TGTGCCAGCAGTTTATCCGTCGGGACTGAAGCTTTCTTT,CASSLSVGTEAFF
TRBD1,TRBV28,TRBJ1-6,NA,TGTGCCAGCAGGCGACAGGGTACTTCACCCCTCCACTTT,CASRRQGTSPLHF
NA,TRBV3-1,TRBJ1-4,few,TGTGCCAGCAAACAAGAGGGAATCGTTAATGAAAAACTGTTTTTT,CASKQEGIVNEKLFF
TRBD1,TRBV7-2,TRBJ2-1,few,TGTGCCAGCACCACAGGGGGCTCGGGAAATGAGCAGTTCTTC,CASTTGGSGNEQFF
NA,TRBV7-9,TRBJ2-3,few,TGTGCCGGAACCACAGATACGCAGTATTTT,CAGTTDTQYF
NA,TRBV29-1,TRBJ2-1,NA,TGCAGCGTTGCTCCCGTAGATGAGCAGTTCTTC,CSVAPVDEQFF
TRBD1,TRBV24-1,TRBJ2-2,few,TGTGCCACCAGTGATCCCCGACAGGGGCGGAACACCGGGGAGCTGTTTTTT,CATSDPRQGRNTGELFF
NA,TRBV5-1,TRBJ2-3,NA,TGCGCCAGCAGCGCTGGACAGCCGGGGGGAGATACGCAGTATTTT,CASSAGQPGGDTQYF
TRBD2,TRBV27,TRBJ2-7,NA,TGTGCCAGCAGTCGCTCTATTAGCGGGGTTGACGAGCAGTACTTC,CASSRSISGVDEQYF
NA,TRBV20-1,TRBJ2-1,NA,TGCAGTGCTAGAGGCGGGTCTAACCTAAATCAGTTCTTC,CSARGGSNLNQFF
NA,TRBV20-1,TRBJ2-1,few,TGCAGTGCTTGGGCGCTAGCAACGGGGCCCAATGGGTACAATGAGCAGTTCTTC,CSAWALATGPNGYNEQFF
NA,TRBV28,TRBJ2-4,few,TGTGCCAGCACTGCAGGAGGGGTACCCAAAAACATTCAGTACTTC,CASTAGGVPKNIQYF
TRBD2,TRBV11-3,TRBJ2-1,few,TGTGCCAGCCGCTCGACTAGCGGGAGTTATAATGAGCAGTTCTTC,CASRSTSGSYNEQFF
NA,TRBV18,TRBJ2-5,many,TGTGCCAGCTCACCAGACTATCAAGAGACCCAGTACTTC,CASSPDYQETQYF
TRBD1,TRBV25-1,TRBJ2-1,NA,TGTGCCAGCAGAAGACAGGGGGCGGACAATGAGCAGTTCTTC,CASRRQGADNEQFF
NA,TRBV5-1,TRBJ2-7,many,TGCGCCAGCAGCTCCAACTACGAGCAGTACTTC,CASSSNYEQYF
NA,TRBV15,TRBJ2-1,NA,TGTGCCACCAGCAGGGTGCTTAGTGGGTCCTACAATGAGCAGTTCTTC,CATSRVLSGSYNEQFF
NA,TRBV5-1,TRBJ2-7,few,TGCGCCAGCAGCTTGAACGTAGACGGGGTACAGTACTTC,CASSLNVDGVQYF
TRBD2,TRBV7-9,TRBJ2-5,NA,TGTGCCAGCAGCCGACTAGCGCGCGGGGAGACCCAGTACTTC,CASSRLARGETQYF
TRBD1,TRBV10-3,TRBJ2-7,NA,TGTGCCAGCCAGGAGGGGACAGGGGGGGGCTACGAGCAGTACTTC,CASQEGTGGGYEQYF
TRBD1,TRBV18,TRBJ2-7,NA,TGTGCCAGCTCACCTTTGGGGACAGGCCTCAACGAGCAGTACTTC,CASSPLGTGLNEQYF